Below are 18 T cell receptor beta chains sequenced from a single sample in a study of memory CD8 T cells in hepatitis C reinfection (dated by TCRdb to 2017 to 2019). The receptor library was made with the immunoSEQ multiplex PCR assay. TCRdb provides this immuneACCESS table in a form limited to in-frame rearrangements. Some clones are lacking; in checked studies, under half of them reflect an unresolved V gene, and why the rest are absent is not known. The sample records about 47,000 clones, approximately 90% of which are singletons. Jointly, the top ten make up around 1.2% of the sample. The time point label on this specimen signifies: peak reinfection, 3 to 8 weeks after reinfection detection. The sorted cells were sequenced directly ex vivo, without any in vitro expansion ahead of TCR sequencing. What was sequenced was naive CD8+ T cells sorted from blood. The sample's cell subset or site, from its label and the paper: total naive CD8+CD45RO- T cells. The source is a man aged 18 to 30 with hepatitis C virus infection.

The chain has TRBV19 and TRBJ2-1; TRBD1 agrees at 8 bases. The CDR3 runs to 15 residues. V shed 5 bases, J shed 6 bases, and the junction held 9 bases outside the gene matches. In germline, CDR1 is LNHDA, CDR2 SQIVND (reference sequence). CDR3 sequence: CASSHGQGFSNEQFF. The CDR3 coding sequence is TGTGCCAGTAGTCACGGACAGGGTTTCTCCAATGAGCAGTTCTTC.

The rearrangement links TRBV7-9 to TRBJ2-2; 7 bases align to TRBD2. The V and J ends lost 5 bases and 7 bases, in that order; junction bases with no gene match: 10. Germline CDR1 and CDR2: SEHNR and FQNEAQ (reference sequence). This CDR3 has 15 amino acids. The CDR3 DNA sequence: TGTGCCAGCAGCCCGGGACTCCGGGAGGTCGGGGAGCTGTTTTTT. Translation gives CASSPGLREVGELFF.

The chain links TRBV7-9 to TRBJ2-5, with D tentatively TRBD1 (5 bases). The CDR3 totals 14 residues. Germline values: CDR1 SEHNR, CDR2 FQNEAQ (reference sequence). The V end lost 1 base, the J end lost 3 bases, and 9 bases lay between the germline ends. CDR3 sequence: CASSLGAREETQYF. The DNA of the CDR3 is TGTGCCAGCAGCTTAGGGGCCAGGGAAGAGACCCAGTACTTC.

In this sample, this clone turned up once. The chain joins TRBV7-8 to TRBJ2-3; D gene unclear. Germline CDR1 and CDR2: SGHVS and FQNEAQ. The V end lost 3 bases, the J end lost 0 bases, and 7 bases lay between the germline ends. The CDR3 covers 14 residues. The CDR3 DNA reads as TGTGCCAGCAGCTTGCGGCGGAGCACAGATACGCAGTATTTT. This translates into CASSLRRSTDTQYF.

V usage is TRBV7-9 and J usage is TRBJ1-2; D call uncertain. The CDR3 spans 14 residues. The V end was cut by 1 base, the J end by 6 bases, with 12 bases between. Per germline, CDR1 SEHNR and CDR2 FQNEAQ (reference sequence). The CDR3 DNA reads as TGTGCCAGCAGCTTAGGAGGCAAAATAGATGGCTACACCTTC. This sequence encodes CASSLGGKIDGYTF.

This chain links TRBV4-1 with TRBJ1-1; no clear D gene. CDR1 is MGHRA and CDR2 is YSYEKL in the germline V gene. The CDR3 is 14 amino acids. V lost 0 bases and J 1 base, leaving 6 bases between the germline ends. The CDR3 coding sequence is TGCGCCAGCAGCCAAGAAATGGCGAACACTGAAGCTTTCTTT. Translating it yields CASSQEMANTEAFF.

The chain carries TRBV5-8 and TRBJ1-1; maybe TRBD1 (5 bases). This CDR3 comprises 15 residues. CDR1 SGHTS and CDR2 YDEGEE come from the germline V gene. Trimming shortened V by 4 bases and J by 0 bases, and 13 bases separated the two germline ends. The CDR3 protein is CASSPLGGLNTEAFF. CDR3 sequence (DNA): TGTGCCAGCAGCCCCCTCGGGGGACTGAACACTGAAGCTTTCTTT.

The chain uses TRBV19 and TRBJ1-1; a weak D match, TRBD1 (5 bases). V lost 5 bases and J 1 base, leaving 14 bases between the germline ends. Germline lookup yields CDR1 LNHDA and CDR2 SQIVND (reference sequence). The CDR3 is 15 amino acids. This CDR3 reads CASSLSTVTNTEAFF. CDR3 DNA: TGTGCCAGTAGTCTATCGACAGTGACGAACACTGAAGCTTTCTTT.

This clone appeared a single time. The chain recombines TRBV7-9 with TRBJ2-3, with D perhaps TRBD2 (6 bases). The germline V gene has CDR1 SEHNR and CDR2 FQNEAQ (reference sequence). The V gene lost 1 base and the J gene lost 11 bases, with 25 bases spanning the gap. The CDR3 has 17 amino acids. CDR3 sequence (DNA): TGTGCCAGCAGCTTAGGGCCCTTCGGCGGGGCCATGGGAAAGCAGTATTTT. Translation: CASSLGPFGGAMGKQYF.

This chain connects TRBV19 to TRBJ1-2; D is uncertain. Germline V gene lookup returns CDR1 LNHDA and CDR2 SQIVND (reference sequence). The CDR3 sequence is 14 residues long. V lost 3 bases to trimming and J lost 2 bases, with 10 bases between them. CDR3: CASSMGASNYGYTF. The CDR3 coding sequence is TGTGCCAGTAGTATGGGCGCATCGAACTATGGCTACACCTTC.

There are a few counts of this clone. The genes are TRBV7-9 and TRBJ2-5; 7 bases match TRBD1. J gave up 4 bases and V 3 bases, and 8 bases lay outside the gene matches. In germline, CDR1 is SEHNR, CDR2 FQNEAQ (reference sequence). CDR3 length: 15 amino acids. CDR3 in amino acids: CASSFVSAGGETQYF. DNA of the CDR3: TGTGCCAGCAGCTTTGTGAGTGCAGGGGGAGAGACCCAGTACTTC. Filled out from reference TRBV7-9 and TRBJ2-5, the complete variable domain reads DTGVSQNPRHKITKRGQNVTFRCDPISEHNRLYWYRQTLGQGPEFLTYFQNEAQLEKSRLLSDRFSAERPKGSFSTLEIQRTEQGDSAMYLCASSFVSAGGETQYFGPGTRLLVL.

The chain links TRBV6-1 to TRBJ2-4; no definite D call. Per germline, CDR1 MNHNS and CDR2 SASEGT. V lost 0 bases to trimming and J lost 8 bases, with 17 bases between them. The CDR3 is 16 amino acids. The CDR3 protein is CASSEALYRLPDIQYF. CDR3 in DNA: TGTGCCAGCAGTGAAGCGCTTTACCGCCTTCCAGACATTCAGTACTTC.

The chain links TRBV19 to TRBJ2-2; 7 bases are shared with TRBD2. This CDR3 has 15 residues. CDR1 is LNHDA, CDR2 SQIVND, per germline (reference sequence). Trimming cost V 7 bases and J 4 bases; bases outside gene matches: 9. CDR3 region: CASKGLAAGTGELFF. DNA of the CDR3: TGTGCCAGTAAGGGGCTAGCGGCGGGCACCGGGGAGCTGTTTTTT. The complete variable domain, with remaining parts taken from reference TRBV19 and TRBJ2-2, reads DGGITQSPKYLFRKEGQNVTLSCEQNLNHDAMYWYRQDPGQGLRLIYYSQIVNDFQKGDIAEGYSVSREKKESFPLTVTSAQKNPTAFYLCASKGLAAGTGELFFGEGSRLTVL.

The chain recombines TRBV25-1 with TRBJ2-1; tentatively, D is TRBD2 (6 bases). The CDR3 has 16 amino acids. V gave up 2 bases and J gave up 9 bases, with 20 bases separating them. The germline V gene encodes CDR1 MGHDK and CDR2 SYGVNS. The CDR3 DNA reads TGTGCCAGCAGTGAAGACCGGGGGAACACTGGAACTGAGCAGTTCTTC. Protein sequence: CASSEDRGNTGTEQFF.

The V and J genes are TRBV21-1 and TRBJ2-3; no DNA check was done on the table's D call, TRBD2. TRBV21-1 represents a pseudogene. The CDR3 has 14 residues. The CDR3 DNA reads TGTGCCAGCAGCAAAGGGGATAGCCCGGGAACGCAGTATTTT. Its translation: CASSKGDSPGTQYF.

CDR3 amino acids: CASRDSGSNEQYF. In nucleotides, the CDR3 is TGTGCCAGCAGAGACAGCGGGAGTAACGAGCAGTACTTC. The V gene is TRBV5-4, the J gene TRBJ2-7; 8 bases are shared with TRBD2. CDR3 length: 13 residues. The germline CDR1 and CDR2 sequences are SGHNT and YYREEE (reference sequence). J was trimmed by 5 bases and V by 5 bases; bases with no gene match: 6. Supplemented by reference TRBV5-4 and TRBJ2-7, the full variable domain reads ETGVTQSPTHLIKTRGQQVTLRCSSQSGHNTVSWYQQALGQGPQFIFQYYREEENGRGNFPPRFSGLQFPNYSSELNVNALELDDSALYLCASRDSGSNEQYFGPGTRLTVT.

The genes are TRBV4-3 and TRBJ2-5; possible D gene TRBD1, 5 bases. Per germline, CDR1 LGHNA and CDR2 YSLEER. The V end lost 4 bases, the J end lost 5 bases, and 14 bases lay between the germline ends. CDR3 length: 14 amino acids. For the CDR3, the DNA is TGCGCCAGCAGCCGAGAAGGGGTAGGGGAGACCCAGTACTTC. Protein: CASSREGVGETQYF.

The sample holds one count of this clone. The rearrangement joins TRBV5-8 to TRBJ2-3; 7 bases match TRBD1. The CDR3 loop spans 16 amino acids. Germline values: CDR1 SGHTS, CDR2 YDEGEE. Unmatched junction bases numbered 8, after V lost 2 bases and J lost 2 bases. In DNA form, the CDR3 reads TGTGCCAGCAGCTTCCCCGGGACAGATAACACAGATACGCAGTATTTT. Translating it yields CASSFPGTDNTDTQYF.